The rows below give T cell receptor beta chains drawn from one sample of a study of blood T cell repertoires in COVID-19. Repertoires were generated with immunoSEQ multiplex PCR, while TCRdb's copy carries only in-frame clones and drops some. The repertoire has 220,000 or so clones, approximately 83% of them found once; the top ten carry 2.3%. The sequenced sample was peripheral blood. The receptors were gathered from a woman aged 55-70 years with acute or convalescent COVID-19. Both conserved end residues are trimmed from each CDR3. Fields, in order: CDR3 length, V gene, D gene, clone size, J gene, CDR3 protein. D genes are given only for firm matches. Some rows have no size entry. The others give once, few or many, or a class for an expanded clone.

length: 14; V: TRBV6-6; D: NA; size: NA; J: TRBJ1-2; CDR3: ASSSLGQGKGYGYT
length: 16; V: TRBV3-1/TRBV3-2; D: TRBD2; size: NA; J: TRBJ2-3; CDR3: ASSQASGGASSTDTQY
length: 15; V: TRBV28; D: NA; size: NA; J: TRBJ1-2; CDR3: ASSSISHPRYLYGYT
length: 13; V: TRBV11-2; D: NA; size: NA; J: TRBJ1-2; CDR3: ASSLDSGRIYGYT
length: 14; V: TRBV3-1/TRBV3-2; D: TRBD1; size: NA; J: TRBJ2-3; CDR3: ASSQDRTGRADTQY
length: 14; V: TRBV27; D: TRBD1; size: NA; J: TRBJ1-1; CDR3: AAYTASRQGNTEAF
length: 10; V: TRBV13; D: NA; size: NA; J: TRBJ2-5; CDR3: ASSLGLRTLN
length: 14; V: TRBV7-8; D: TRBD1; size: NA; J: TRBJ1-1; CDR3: ASSLASGTGKTEAF
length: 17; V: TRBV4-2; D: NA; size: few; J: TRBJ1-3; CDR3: ASSQLGSTPTGFGNTIY
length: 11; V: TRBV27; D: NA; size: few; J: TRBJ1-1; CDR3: ASSLVRNTEAF
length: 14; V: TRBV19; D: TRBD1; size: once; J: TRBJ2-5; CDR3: ASSITGGSGVETQY
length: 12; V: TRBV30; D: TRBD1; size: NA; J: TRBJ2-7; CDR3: AWSDRGQVYEQY
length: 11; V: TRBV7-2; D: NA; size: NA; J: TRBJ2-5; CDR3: ASSSSSVGTQY
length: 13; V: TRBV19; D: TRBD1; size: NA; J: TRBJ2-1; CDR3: ASSIPGQGRNEQF
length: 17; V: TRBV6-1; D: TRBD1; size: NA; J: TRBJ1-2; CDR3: ASSEFFTPQGARGYGYT
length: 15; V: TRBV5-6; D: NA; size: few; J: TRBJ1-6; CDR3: ASSSPNDPTRNSPLH
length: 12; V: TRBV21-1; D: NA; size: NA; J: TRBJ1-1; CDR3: ASSNRDRGTEAF
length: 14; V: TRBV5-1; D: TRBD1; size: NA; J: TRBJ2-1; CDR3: ASSGGMDRGYNEQF
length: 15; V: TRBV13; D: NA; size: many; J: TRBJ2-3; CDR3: ASSLGLASGDTDTQY
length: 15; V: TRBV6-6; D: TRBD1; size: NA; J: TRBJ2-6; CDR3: ASRPGTGSPGANVLT
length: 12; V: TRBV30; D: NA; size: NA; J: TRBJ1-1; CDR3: AWSVIAANTEAF
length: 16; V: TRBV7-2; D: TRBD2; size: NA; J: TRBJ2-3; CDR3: ASSLAPRTSGGADTQY
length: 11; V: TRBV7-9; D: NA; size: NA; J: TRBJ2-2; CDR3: ASSNKNTGELF
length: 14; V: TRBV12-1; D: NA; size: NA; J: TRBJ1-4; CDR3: ASSRHSVHRNEKLF
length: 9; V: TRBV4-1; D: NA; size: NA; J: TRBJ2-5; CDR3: ASSQDTAQY
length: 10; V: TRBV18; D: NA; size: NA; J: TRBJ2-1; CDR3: ASSLQGNEQF
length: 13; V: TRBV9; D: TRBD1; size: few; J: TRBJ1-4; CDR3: ASSVGQGVNEKLF
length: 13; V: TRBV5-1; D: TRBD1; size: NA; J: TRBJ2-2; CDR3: ASSWTGPNTGELF
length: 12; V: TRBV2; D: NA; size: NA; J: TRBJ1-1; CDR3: ASSGGQLNTEAF
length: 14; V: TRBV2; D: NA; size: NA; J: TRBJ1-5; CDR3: ASSADSGVRNQPQH
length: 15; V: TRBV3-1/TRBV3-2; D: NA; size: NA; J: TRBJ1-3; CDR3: ASSQDSGRSSGNTIY
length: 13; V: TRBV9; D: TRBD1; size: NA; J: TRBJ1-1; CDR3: ASSVLGSGGTEAF
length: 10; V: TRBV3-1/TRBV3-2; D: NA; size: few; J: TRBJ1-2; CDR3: ASSQVGGGYT
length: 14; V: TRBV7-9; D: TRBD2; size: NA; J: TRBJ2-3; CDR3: ASSLQRGGSTDTQY
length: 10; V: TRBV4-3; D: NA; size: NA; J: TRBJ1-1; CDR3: ASSHSAGKAF
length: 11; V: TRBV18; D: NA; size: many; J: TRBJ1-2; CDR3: ASSPDTNYGYT
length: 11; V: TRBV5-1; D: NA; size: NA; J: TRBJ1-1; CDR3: ASSLESGPEAF
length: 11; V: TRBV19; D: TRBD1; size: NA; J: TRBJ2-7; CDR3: ASSALRGSEQY
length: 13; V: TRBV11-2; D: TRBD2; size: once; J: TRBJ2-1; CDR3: ASSLGLAIAYEQF
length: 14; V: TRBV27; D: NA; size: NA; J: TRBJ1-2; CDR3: ASSFVSSGVGYGYT
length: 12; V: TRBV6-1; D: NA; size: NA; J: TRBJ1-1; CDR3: ASSDRGGNTEAF
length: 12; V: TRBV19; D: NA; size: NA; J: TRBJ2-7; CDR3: ASSTFKEGSEQY
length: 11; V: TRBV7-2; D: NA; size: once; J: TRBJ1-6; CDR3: ASSFQGNSPLH
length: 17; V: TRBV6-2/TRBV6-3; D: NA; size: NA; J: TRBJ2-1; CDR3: ASSSHLRHRVPSYNEQF
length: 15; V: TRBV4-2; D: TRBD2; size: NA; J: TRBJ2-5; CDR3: ASSQGLLAGAGETQY
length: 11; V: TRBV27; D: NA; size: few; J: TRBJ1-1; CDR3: ASSFRAGGEAF
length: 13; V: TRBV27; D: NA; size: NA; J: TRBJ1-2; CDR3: ASREAGAANYGYT
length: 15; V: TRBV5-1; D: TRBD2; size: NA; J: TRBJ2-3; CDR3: ASSLGLAGGRTDTQY
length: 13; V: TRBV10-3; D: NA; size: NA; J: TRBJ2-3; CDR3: ATGAPEEPTDTQY
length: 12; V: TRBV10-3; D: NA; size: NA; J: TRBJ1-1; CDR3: AISEGAWNTEAF